This entry concerns a single T cell receptor (beta chain). What it recognizes is unknown. Generated by immunoSEQ multiplex PCR, the TCRdb table keeps only in-frame clones and is missing some. The data hold approximately 74,000 clones, with 90% to 95% observed a single time. The CDR3 is 11 amino acids. Deletions cut 3 bases from V and 12 bases from J, with 9 bases between. Germline CDR1 is KGHSH and CDR2 is LQKENI. No patient had autoimmune disease or received systemic immunosuppression. These data are taken from a study of OX40 agonist ivuxolimab in advanced cancers. Background on the study: Ivuxolimab, an antibody acting as an agonist of OX40 (CD134), was used to treat patients.

The study, taken as a whole, reports: Dose levels from 0.1 to 3.0 mg/kg saw CD4+ and CD8+ blood T cells expand clonally by week 6.

The chain uses TRBV18 and TRBJ2-1, with D unresolved. This specimen was CD4+ or CD8+ T cells sorted from blood, taken in a trial of the OX40 agonist ivuxolimab. The receptor was isolated from an adult with an advanced solid tumor such as melanoma, head and neck, liver or kidney cancer. CDR3 nucleotide sequence: TGTGCCAGCTCACCCGACTTAGGGCAGTTCTTC. This encodes CASSPDLGQFF. The whole variable domain, filled in from reference TRBV18 and TRBJ2-1, reads NAGVMQNPRHLVRRRGQEARLRCSPMKGHSHVYWYRQLPEEGLKFMVYLQKENIIDESGMPKERFSAEFPKEGPSILRIQQVVRGDSAAYFCASSPDLGQFFGPGTRLTVL.